Shown below are 32 T cell receptor beta chains from a single sample sequenced in a study of blood T cell repertoires in COVID-19. The table came from immunoSEQ multiplex PCR; TCRdb's copy has only in-frame clones and leaves some out. The sample records about 180,000 clones, over 80% being singletons. Sequencing was carried out using peripheral blood. Every receptor here comes from a woman aged 35 to 49 with COVID-19, enrolled during active disease.

This sequence joins TRBV18 and TRBJ1-3, with D possibly TRBD1 on 5 matching bases. Trimming removed 6 bases from V and 2 bases from J, with 17 bases in between. The V gene's germline CDR1 is KGHSH and CDR2 LQKENI. This CDR3 comprises 16 residues. The CDR3: CASSRPSSGAGNTIYF. The CDR3 nucleotides are TGTGCCAGCTCGCGCCCCTCCTCGGGGGCTGGAAACACCATATATTTT.

The J gene is TRBJ1-2, the V gene TRBV5-6; no clear D. The germline V gene has CDR1 SGHDT and CDR2 YYEEEE. V was cut by 6 bases and J by 0 bases, with 9 bases left in between. The CDR3 runs 13 residues. CDR3 coding DNA: TGTGCCAGCACCCGTCCAGCTAACTATGGCTACACCTTC. Residues: CASTRPANYGYTF.

The V call is TRBV7-2, the J call TRBJ2-7; TRBD1 is a possible D gene (5 bases). Germline V gene data show CDR1 as SGHTA and CDR2 as FQGNSA. V was shortened by 6 bases and J by 5 bases, with 20 bases between the two germline ends. This CDR3 spans 15 amino acids. CDR3 nucleotide sequence: TGTGCCAGCAGTTCCAACTTAGACAGTATCCACGAGCAGTACTTC. Translating it yields CASSSNLDSIHEQYF. Filled out from reference TRBV7-2 and TRBJ2-7, the complete variable domain reads GAGVSQSPSNKVTEKGKDVELRCDPISGHTALYWYRQSLGQGLEFLIYFQGNSAPDKSGLPSDRFSAERTGGSVSTLTIQRTQQEDSAVYLCASSSNLDSIHEQYFGPGTRLTVT.

This chain uses TRBV11-2 with TRBJ2-3, with unresolved D. This CDR3 region has 14 residues. V dropped 5 bases and J dropped 3 bases, with 12 bases sitting between them. The V gene's germline CDR1 is SGHAT and CDR2 FQNNGV. CDR3 nucleotides: TGTGCCAGCAGCCAGAATGCAGGAACAGATACGCAGTATTTT. Its protein is CASSQNAGTDTQYF.

CDR3 nucleotides: TGTGCCAGCAGATGCCCCTCGGACAGGACTACCTACGAGCAGTACTTC. Translation: CASRCPSDRTTYEQYF. The chain couples TRBV6-4 to TRBJ2-7; maybe TRBD1 (7 bases). Germline-derived CDR1 and CDR2 are MRHNA and SNTAGT. Trimming removed 6 bases from V and 2 bases from J, with 20 bases in between. CDR3 length: 16 amino acids.

The gene calls are TRBV18 and TRBJ2-7, with TRBD1 matching 9 bases. Losses at the gene ends were 0 bases for V and 2 bases for J; bases not matched to a gene: 5. CDR1 and CDR2 (germline): KGHSH, LQKENI. The CDR3 runs to 16 residues. The CDR3 nucleotides read TGTGCCAGCTCACCACCGGCGACAGGGGGGACCTACGAGCAGTACTTC. This encodes CASSPPATGGTYEQYF.

CDR3 nucleotide sequence: TGTGCCAGCAGCCCCGGAACAGGGCTGAACACTGAAGCTTTCTTT. It codes for CASSPGTGLNTEAFF. This sequence joins TRBV7-8 and TRBJ1-1; D perhaps matches TRBD1 (6 bases). Germline assignment: CDR1 SGHVS and CDR2 FQNEAQ. With 5 bases removed from V and 0 bases from J, the gap between germline ends came to 13 bases. This CDR3 contains 15 residues.

The chain is built from TRBV12-3 or TRBV12-4 and TRBJ1-1; TRBD1 might be the D (6 bases). CDR3 length: 13 amino acids. Trimming cost V 6 bases and J 0 bases, with 8 bases left between them. CDR3: CASRYRVNTEAFF. The DNA for the CDR3 is TGTGCCAGCAGATACAGGGTGAACACTGAAGCTTTCTTT.

The CDR3 bases are TGTGCCAGCAGTTTCCAGGGTTCAACTAATGAAAAACTGTTTTTT. Amino acids: CASSFQGSTNEKLFF. J is TRBJ1-4 and V is TRBV6-5; the D gene is possibly TRBD1 (5 bases). Trimming removed 4 bases from V and 0 bases from J, with 9 bases in between. The CDR3 consists of 15 residues. The germline V gene encodes CDR1 MNHEY and CDR2 SVGAGI.

The chain links TRBV5-6 to TRBJ1-2; no clear D. Germline V gene lookup returns CDR1 SGHDT and CDR2 YYEEEE. This CDR3 has 13 residues. With 4 bases removed from V and 7 bases from J, the gap between germline ends came to 14 bases. The CDR3 sequence is CASSESGVSGYTF. The CDR3 DNA reads as TGTGCCAGCAGCGAATCCGGGGTCTCTGGCTACACCTTC.

V is TRBV4-2 and J is TRBJ2-3; the match to TRBD1 covers 9 bases. The CDR3 runs 16 residues. V lost 4 bases to trimming and J lost 4 bases; unmatched junction nucleotides: 9. CDR1 is LGHNA and CDR2 is YNFKEQ in the germline V gene. CDR3 sequence: CASSPLRTGDSDTQYF. In DNA, the CDR3 is TGTGCCAGCAGCCCCCTCCGGACAGGGGACTCAGATACGCAGTATTTT.

This rearrangement joins TRBV7-8 to TRBJ2-2, with D perhaps matching TRBD2 (5 bases). Germline V gene data show CDR1 as SGHVS and CDR2 as FQNEAQ. The ends were cut back, 3 bases at V and 7 bases at J, with 9 bases in the middle. This CDR3 is built from 13 residues. The CDR3 spells CASSFGRDGELFF. CDR3 nucleotide sequence: TGTGCCAGCAGCTTTGGACGGGACGGGGAGCTGTTTTTT.

The gene calls are TRBV6-6 and TRBJ2-7, with 7 bases fitting TRBD2. This CDR3 has 14 residues. The germline CDR1 and CDR2 sequences are MNHNY and SVGAGI (reference sequence). J was trimmed by 5 bases and V by 7 bases; bases with no gene match: 11. As DNA, the CDR3 is TGTGCCAGCAACCCTGGACTAGTCTATGACGAGCAGTACTTC. Protein: CASNPGLVYDEQYF.

With respect to this clone: Other DNA variants within this sample encode the same CDR3. The V and J genes are TRBV12-3 or TRBV12-4 and TRBJ2-7; D is perhaps TRBD1 (5 bases). V shed 3 bases and J shed 6 bases, with 6 bases lying between them. The CDR3 extends over 11 amino acids. CDR3 bases: TGTGCCAGCAGTTTGGGGCCCGAGCAGTACTTC. Protein sequence: CASSLGPEQYF.

V usage is TRBV2 and J usage is TRBJ1-2; 7 bases agree with TRBD1. Germline trimming cut 10 bases from V and 8 bases from J; bases unmatched to any gene: 10. Germline V lookup: CDR1 SNHLY, CDR2 FYNNEI. The CDR3 spans 12 residues. CDR3 protein: CAIRGGANGYTF. The CDR3 coding sequence is TGTGCCATCCGAGGGGGCGCGAACGGCTACACCTTC.

The rearrangement uses TRBV10-3 and TRBJ2-1; 12 nucleotides align to TRBD2. The CDR3 has 17 residues. The V gene's germline CDR1 is ENHRY and CDR2 SYGVKD. V lost 4 bases, J lost 9 bases, and 13 bases stayed unmatched. The DNA of the CDR3 is TGTGCCATCAGTGGGGCTAGCGGGAGGGCCGTTATGGGTGAGCAGTTCTTC. It is translated as CAISGASGRAVMGEQFF.

This clone was counted a single time. V gene TRBV9 combines with J gene TRBJ1-1; the D gene is possibly TRBD1 (5 bases). Trimming took off 4 bases at V and 1 base at J, with 11 bases between the two ends. Germline V gives CDR1 SGDLS, CDR2 YYNGEE. The CDR3 length is 14 residues. This CDR3 is CASSPSTGNTEAFF. CDR3 coding DNA: TGTGCCAGCAGCCCGTCAACAGGGAACACTGAAGCTTTCTTT.

V is TRBV6-5 and J is TRBJ1-5, with D unclear. The CDR3 sequence is 14 residues long. Trimming left V 6 bases short and J 4 bases short, with 13 bases between. Looked up from germline, CDR1 is MNHEY and CDR2 is SVGAGI. The CDR3 DNA reads TGTGCCAGCAGCACCCTCGGGGATAATCAGCCCCAGCATTTT. Its translation is CASSTLGDNQPQHF.

The V and J genes are TRBV28 and TRBJ2-7; perhaps TRBD2 as D (5 bases). The CDR3 runs to 15 residues. V lost 8 bases and J lost 1, with 18 bases in between. In germline, CDR1 is MDHEN, CDR2 SYDVKM. The CDR3 region is CASLRSGLASYEQYF. In nucleotides, the CDR3 is TGTGCCAGCCTGAGGTCTGGGCTAGCTTCCTACGAGCAGTACTTC.

The chain links TRBV7-3 to TRBJ1-5; D not certain. Trimming took 5 bases from V and 8 from J, leaving 13 bases between them. Germline lookup yields CDR1 SGHTA and CDR2 FQGTGA. The CDR3 spans 13 residues. CDR3 residues: CASSRSAEEPQHF. The CDR3 region has the DNA TGTGCCAGCAGCCGATCGGCCGAGGAGCCCCAGCATTTT.

The chain employs TRBV7-9 and TRBJ1-6, with D possibly matching TRBD1 (5 bases). Germline-derived CDR1 and CDR2 are SEHNR and FQNEAQ (reference sequence). The germline V and J ends were trimmed by 5 bases and 9 bases, with 17 bases remaining between them. CDR3 length: 15 residues. Written as DNA, the CDR3 is TGTGCCAGCAGCCCTCCGGGGGTAACGGGTTCACCCCTCCACTTT. Encoded protein: CASSPPGVTGSPLHF.

V is TRBV15 and J is TRBJ1-3; D is uncertain. This CDR3 is built from 15 residues. CDR1 and CDR2 from the germline V gene are LNHNV and YYDKDF (reference sequence). V was cut by 4 bases and J by 1 base, with 11 bases left in between. The chain's CDR3 is CATSISRESGNTIYF. DNA of the CDR3: TGTGCCACCAGCATATCCCGGGAGTCTGGAAACACCATATATTTT.

V and J are TRBV19 and TRBJ1-6, with TRBD1 matching over 7 bases. CDR3 length: 15 amino acids. Looked up from germline, CDR1 is LNHDA and CDR2 is SQIVND (reference sequence). The trim removed 5 bases at V and 7 bases at J, leaving 8 bases unmatched. The CDR3 DNA reads TGTGCCAGTAGTCCCCGGACAGGAGGCAATTCACCCCTCCACTTT. The encoded protein is CASSPRTGGNSPLHF.

V is TRBV6-5 and J is TRBJ1-1; D is unclear. The ends were cut back, 8 bases at V and 1 base at J, with 11 bases in the middle. The CDR3 length is 13 residues. CDR1 is MNHEY, CDR2 SVGAGI, per germline. CDR3 bases: TGTGCCAGCCGTTTTATCCCGAACACTGAAGCTTTCTTT. It is translated as CASRFIPNTEAFF.

This rearrangement joins TRBV5-1 to TRBJ1-5; a weak D match, TRBD1 (5 bases). The V and J ends lost 1 base and 3 bases respectively, with 8 bases between them. This CDR3 is 14 amino acids long. CDR1 is SGHRS and CDR2 is YFSETQ in the germline V gene. The CDR3 bases are TGCGCCAGCAGCTTGCAGGGCCCCAATCAGCCCCAGCATTTT. As protein: CASSLQGPNQPQHF.

The chain couples TRBV5-1 to TRBJ2-3; 16 nucleotides line up with TRBD2. The CDR3 covers 18 residues. Looked up from germline, CDR1 is SGHRS and CDR2 is YFSETQ. The J segment lost 0 bases and the V segment lost 3 bases, leaving 4 bases of the junction unmatched. CDR3 DNA: TGCGCCAGCAGCTCGGGACTAGCGGGGGGGCCTAGCACAGATACGCAGTATTTT. Its protein is CASSSGLAGGPSTDTQYF.

This rearrangement joins TRBV12-5 to TRBJ2-1; D call uncertain. Germline assignment: CDR1 LGHNT and CDR2 FRNRAP. Trimming removed 7 bases from V and 6 bases from J, with 10 bases in between. CDR3 length: 12 amino acids. The CDR3 DNA is TGTGCTAGTGCCCCACTAATCAATGAGCAGTTCTTC. It translates to CASAPLINEQFF.

The genes are TRBV10-3 and TRBJ1-3; D is unresolved. The CDR3 extends over 14 amino acids. CDR1 is ENHRY and CDR2 is SYGVKD in the germline V gene. Deletions cut 3 bases from V and 0 bases from J, with 6 bases between. The CDR3 reads CAISDKASGNTIYF. The CDR3 nucleotides are TGTGCCATCAGTGATAAAGCCTCTGGAAACACCATATATTTT.

CDR3 in amino acids: CASSPRDRAEIEQFF. CDR3 DNA: TGTGCCAGCTCGCCCCGGGACAGGGCGGAGATTGAGCAGTTCTTC. V and J are TRBV18 and TRBJ2-1; 9 nucleotides agree with TRBD1. J lost 9 bases, V lost 6 bases, and 12 bases had no gene match. CDR3 length: 15 residues. Germline-derived CDR1 and CDR2 are KGHSH and LQKENI.

This CDR3 reads CASSLWGSGTGLTDTQYF. The CDR3 DNA is TGTGCCAGCAGTTTATGGGGATCGGGGACAGGGCTCACAGATACGCAGTATTTT. The J gene is TRBJ2-3, the V gene TRBV28; 9 bases fit TRBD1. The CDR3 runs 18 residues. Germline CDR1 and CDR2: MDHEN and SYDVKM. The trim removed 0 bases at V and 2 bases at J, leaving 9 bases unmatched.

The V and J genes are TRBV18 and TRBJ2-2; unclear D gene. Germline lookup yields CDR1 KGHSH and CDR2 LQKENI. V lost 3 bases, J lost 6 bases, and 8 bases lay in between. The CDR3 totals 13 residues. This chain's CDR3 is CASSPRQPGELFF. The CDR3 DNA is TGTGCCAGCTCACCGAGACAACCCGGGGAGCTGTTTTTT.

The rearrangement uses TRBV29-1 and TRBJ2-7, with D possibly being TRBD1 (6 bases). The CDR3 consists of 14 residues. The germline V gene encodes CDR1 SQVTM and CDR2 ANQGSEA. Trimming took 1 base from V and 3 from J, leaving 13 bases between them. The CDR3 coding sequence is TGCAGCGTTGAAGGGGCGGACAGAAGCTACGAGCAGTACTTC. It yields the protein CSVEGADRSYEQYF.